This T cell receptor (beta chain) comes out of a study of memory CD4+ T cells and cytomegalovirus serostatus. In the study overall: Healthy Belgian adult donors included about nine CMV-positive and 24 CMV-negative people.

The sort gate was single viable CD3+CD4+CD8-CD45RO+ cells for memory CD4+ T cells. After thawing, CD4+ T cells were positively selected. Germline V CDR1 and CDR2: GTSNPN, SVGIG (reference sequence). CDR3 length: 12 amino acids. V lost 2 bases and J 7 bases, leaving 12 bases between the germline ends. Produced via immunoSEQ multiplex PCR; TCRdb's table is partial and in-frame only. The sample includes 40,000 to 55,000 clones, 76% of them seen just once. The genes are TRBV30 and TRBJ2-7; possible D gene TRBD1, 6 bases. Sequenced input: memory CD4+ T cells from blood. This TCR was sampled from an adult in good health and CMV-seronegative. CDR3 region: CAWSLDRSEQYF. The CDR3 DNA reads as TGTGCCTGGAGTTTGGACAGAAGTGAGCAGTACTTC.